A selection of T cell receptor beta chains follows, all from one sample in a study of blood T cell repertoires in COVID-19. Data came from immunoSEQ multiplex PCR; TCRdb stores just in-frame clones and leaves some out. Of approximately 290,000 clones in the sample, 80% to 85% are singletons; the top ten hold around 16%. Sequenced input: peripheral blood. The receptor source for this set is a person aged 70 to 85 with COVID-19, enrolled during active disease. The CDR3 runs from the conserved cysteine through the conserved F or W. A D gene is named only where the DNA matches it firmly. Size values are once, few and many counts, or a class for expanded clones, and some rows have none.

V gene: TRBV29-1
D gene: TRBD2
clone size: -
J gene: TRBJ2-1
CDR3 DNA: TGCAGCGTTGAAGACCCGGGACTAGCGGGAGGCCGGAGGTTCAATGAGCAGTTCTTC
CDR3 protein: CSVEDPGLAGGRRFNEQFF

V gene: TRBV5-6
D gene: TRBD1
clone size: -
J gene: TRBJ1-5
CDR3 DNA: TGTGCCAGCAGCCTCGCGGGACAGAAGTATCAGCCCCAGCATTTT
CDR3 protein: CASSLAGQKYQPQHF

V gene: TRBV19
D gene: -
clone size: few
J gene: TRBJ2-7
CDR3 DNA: TGTGCCAGTAGTATGGCCCCAGGTCCCTACGAGCAGTACTTC
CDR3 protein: CASSMAPGPYEQYF

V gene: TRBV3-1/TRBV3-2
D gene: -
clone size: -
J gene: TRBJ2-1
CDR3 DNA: TGTGCCAGCAGCCAAGACCCCAACAATGAGCAGTTCTTC
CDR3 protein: CASSQDPNNEQFF

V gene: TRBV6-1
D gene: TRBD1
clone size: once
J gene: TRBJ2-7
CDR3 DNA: TGTGCCAGCAGTCCGACAGGGGTCGAGCAGTACTTC
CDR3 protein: CASSPTGVEQYF

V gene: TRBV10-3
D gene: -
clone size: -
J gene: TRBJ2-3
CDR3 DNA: TGTGCCATCAGTGAGTCGGTCGCAGGGCCCCCAGATACGCAGTATTTT
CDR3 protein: CAISESVAGPPDTQYF

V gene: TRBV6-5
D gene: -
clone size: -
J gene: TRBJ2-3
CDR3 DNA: TGTGCCAGCCAGGGGACGACAGATACGCAGTATTTT
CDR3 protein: CASQGTTDTQYF

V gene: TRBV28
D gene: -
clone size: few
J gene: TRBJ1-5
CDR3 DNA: TGTGCCAGCAGTTTATTTATCTTGGAGCAGAATAGCAATCAGCCCCAGCATTTT
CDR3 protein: CASSLFILEQNSNQPQHF

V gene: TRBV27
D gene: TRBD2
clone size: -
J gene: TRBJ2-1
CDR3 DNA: TGTGCCAGCAACTCTAGGACTAGCGGTACATACAATGAGCAGTTCTTC
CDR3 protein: CASNSRTSGTYNEQFF

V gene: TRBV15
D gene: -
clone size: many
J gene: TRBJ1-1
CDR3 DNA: TGTGCCACCAGCAGAGAACCGCAGGTGAACACTGAAGCTTTCTTT
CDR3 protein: CATSREPQVNTEAFF

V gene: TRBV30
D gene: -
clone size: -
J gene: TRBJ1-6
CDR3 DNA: TGTGCCTGGACCAGGGGCGGTCCTTCACCCCTCCACTTT
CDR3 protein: CAWTRGGPSPLHF

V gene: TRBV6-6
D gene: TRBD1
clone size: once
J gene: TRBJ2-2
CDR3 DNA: TGTGCCAGCAGCCAGACAGGGAGCGCCGGGGAGCTGTTTTTT
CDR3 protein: CASSQTGSAGELFF

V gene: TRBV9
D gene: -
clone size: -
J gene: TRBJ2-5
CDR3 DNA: TGTGCCAGCAGCGTAGGGGGCCAAGGAACCCAGTACTTC
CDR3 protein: CASSVGGQGTQYF

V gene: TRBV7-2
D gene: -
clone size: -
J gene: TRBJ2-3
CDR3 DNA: TGTGCCAGCAGTCAGACCGACAGAGTCTCTAGCACAGATACGCAGTATTTT
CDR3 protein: CASSQTDRVSSTDTQYF

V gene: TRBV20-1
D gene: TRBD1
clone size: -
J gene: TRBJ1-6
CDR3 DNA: TGCAGTGCTAGTGGGACAGGGGCGTTGGGGTCACCCCTCCACTTT
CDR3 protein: CSASGTGALGSPLHF

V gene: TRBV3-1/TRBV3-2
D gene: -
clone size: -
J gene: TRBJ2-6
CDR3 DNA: TGTGCCAGCAGCCCCCGTAGGAGGGGTAACCGTGGGGCCAACGTCCTGACTTTC
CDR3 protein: CASSPRRRGNRGANVLTF

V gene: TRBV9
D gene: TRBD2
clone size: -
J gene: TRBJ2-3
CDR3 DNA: TGTGCCAGCAGCAACCTCACGGGAGGACATGATACGCAGTATTTT
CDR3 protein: CASSNLTGGHDTQYF

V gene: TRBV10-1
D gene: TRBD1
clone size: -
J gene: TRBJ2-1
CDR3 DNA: TGCGCCACCACCCCCTTCCCCCCCGGGACAGGGGCGTACAATGAGCAGTTCTTC
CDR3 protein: CATTPFPPGTGAYNEQFF

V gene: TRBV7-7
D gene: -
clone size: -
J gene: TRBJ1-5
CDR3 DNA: TGTGCCAGCAGCTTGGGCCGGGAAACTAGCAATCAGCCCCAGCATTTT
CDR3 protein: CASSLGRETSNQPQHF

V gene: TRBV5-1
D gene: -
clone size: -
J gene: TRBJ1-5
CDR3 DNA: TGCGCCAGCAGCTTGGCGGCAGGGATTCAGCCCCAGCATTTT
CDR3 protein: CASSLAAGIQPQHF

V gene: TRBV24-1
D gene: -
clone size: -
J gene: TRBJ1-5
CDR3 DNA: TGTGCCACCAGTAGGACAGATTATAGCAATCAGCCCCAGCATTTT
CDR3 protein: CATSRTDYSNQPQHF

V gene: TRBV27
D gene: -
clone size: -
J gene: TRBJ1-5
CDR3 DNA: TGTGCCAGCAGTAACGACAGCCCCAATCAGCCCCAGCATTTT
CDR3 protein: CASSNDSPNQPQHF

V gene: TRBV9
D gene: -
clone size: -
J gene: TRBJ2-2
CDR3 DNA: TGTGCCAGCAGCGTAGTCGGTCGCGCGAACACCGGGGAGCTGTTTTTT
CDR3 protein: CASSVVGRANTGELFF

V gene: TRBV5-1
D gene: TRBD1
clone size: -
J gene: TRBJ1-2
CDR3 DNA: TGCGCCAGCAGCTCAGACAGGGGAACATATGGTGGCTACACCTTC
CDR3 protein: CASSSDRGTYGGYTF

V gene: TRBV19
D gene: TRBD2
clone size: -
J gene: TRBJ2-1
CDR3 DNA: TGTGCCAGTAGTATGGGGCCTAGCGGAAACAATGAGCAGTTCTTC
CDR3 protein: CASSMGPSGNNEQFF

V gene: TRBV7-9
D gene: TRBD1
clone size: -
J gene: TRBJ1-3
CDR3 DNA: TGTGCCAGCAGGGGCAGGGGGGCTCCTGGAAACACCATATATTTT
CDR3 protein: CASRGRGAPGNTIYF

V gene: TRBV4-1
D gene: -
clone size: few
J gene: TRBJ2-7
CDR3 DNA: TGCGCCAGCAGCCTCAGCGGGTACTCCTACGAGCAGTACTTC
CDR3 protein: CASSLSGYSYEQYF

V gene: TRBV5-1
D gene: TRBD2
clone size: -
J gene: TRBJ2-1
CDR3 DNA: TGCGCCAGCAGCTTTGCGACTAGCGGGAATGAGCAGTTCTTC
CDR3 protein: CASSFATSGNEQFF

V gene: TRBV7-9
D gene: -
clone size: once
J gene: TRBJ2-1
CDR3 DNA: TGTGCCAGCAGCTTCGCCGGCAGGGTGGGCAATGAGCAGTTCTTC
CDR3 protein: CASSFAGRVGNEQFF

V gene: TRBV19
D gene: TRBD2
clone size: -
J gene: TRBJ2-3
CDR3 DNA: TGTGCCAGTAGCCCCAACGTAGCGGGGCCGAGGCAGTATTTT
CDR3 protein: CASSPNVAGPRQYF

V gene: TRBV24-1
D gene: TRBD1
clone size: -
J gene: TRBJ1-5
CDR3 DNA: TGTGCCACCAGTGCCCCGGACAGGGTGGGTCAGCCCCAGCATTTT
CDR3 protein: CATSAPDRVGQPQHF

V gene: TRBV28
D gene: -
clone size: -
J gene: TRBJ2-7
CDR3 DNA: TGTGCCAGCACATCTCCGGGTAGCTCGTACGAGCAGTACTTC
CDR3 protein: CASTSPGSSYEQYF

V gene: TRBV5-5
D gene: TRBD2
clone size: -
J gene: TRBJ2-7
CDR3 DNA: TGTGCCAGCAGCTCCTCGGGGGGTCGCGGGAGTCTCTACGAGCAGTACTTC
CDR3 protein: CASSSSGGRGSLYEQYF

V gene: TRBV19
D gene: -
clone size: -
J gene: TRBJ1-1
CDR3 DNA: TGTGCCAGTAGTATAGCTCGGAACACTGAAGCTTTCTTT
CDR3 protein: CASSIARNTEAFF

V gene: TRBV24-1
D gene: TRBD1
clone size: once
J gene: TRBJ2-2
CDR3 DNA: TGTGCCACCAGTGATCCAACGGGACAGGGTCCGACCGGGGAGCTGTTTTTT
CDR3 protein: CATSDPTGQGPTGELFF

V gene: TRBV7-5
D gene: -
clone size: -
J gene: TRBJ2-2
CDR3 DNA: TGTGCCAGAAGCTTAGTGTGCGGGAGAGGGACCGGGGAGCTGTTTTTT
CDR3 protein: CARSLVCGRGTGELFF

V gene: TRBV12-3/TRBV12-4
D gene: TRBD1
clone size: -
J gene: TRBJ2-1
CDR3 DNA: TGTGCCAGCAGAGACAGGGGGCTCGATGAGCAGTTCTTC
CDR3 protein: CASRDRGLDEQFF

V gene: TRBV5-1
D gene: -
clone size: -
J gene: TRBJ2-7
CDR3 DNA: TGCGCCAGCAATGATGGGGCAGGGCCCCACGAGCAGTACTTC
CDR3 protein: CASNDGAGPHEQYF

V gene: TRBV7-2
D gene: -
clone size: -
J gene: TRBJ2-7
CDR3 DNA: TGTGCCAGCAGCTTAGTGAGGTTGGGGGGCTACGAGCAGTACTTC
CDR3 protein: CASSLVRLGGYEQYF

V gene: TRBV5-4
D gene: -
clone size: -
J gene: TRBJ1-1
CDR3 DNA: TGTGCCAGCAGCACGGGGGGAGTGAACACTGAAGCTTTCTTT
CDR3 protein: CASSTGGVNTEAFF

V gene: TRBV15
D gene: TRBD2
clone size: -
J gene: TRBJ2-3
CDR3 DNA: TGTGCCACCAGCGGGACTAGGACGGACACAACTAGCACAGATACGCAGTATTTT
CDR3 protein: CATSGTRTDTTSTDTQYF

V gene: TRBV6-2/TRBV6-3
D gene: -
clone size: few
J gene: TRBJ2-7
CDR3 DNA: TGTGCCAGCAGTTACCCTCCCCACGAGCAGTACTTC
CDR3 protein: CASSYPPHEQYF

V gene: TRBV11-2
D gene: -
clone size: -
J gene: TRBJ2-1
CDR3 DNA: TGTGCCAGCAGCTTAGAATGGTTAGGGGCCTACAATGAGCAGTTCTTC
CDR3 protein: CASSLEWLGAYNEQFF

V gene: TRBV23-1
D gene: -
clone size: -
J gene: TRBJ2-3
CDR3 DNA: TGCGCCAGCGGCCGAACTAGGTCGGCAGATACGCAGTATTTT
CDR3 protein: CASGRTRSADTQYF

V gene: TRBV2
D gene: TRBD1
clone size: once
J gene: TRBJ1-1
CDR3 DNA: TGTGCCAGCACCCTGGACAGGGACACTGAAGCTTTCTTT
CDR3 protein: CASTLDRDTEAFF